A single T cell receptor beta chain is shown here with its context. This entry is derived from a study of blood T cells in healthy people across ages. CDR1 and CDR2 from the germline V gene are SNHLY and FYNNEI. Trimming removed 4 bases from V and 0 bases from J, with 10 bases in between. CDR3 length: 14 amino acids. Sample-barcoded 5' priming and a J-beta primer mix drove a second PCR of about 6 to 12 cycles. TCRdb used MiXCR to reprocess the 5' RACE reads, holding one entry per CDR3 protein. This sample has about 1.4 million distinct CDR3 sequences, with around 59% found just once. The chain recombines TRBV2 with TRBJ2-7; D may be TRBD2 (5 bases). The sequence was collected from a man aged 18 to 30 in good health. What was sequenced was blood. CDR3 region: CASSGRGLSYEQYF. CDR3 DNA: TGTGCCAGCAGTGGTCGGGGTCTCTCCTACGAGCAGTACTTC. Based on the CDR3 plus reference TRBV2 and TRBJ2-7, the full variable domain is EPEVTQTPSHQVTQMGQEVILRCVPISNHLYFYWYRQILGQKVEFLVSFYNNEISEKSEIFDDQFSVERPDGSNFTLKIRSTKLEDSAMYFCASSGRGLSYEQYFGPGTRLTVT.